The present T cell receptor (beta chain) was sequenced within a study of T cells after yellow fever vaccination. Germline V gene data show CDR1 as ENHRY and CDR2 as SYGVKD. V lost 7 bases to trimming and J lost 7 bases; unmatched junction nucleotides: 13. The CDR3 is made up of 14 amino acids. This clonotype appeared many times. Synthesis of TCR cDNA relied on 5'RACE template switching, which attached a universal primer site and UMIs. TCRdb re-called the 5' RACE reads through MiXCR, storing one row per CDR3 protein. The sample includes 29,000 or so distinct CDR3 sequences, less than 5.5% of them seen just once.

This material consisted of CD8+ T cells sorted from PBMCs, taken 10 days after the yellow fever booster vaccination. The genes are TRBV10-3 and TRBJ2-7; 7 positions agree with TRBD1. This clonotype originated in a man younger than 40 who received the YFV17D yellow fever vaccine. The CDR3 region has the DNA TGTGCCATCACCGCAGACAGGGTCTCTAAAGAGCAGTACTTC. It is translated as CAITADRVSKEQYF.